The 5 T cell receptor beta chains below were found in one sample sequenced in a study of blood T cell repertoires in COVID-19. TCRdb keeps only in-frame clones here, not all; method: immunoSEQ multiplex PCR. The data show approximately 27,000 clones, about nine tenths seen once. Sequencing was carried out using peripheral blood. These receptors all stem from a woman aged 45-65 years with active COVID-19.

This chain links TRBV9 with TRBJ2-1; perhaps TRBD2 as D (5 bases). CDR1 is SGDLS and CDR2 is YYNGEE in the germline V gene. The CDR3 totals 14 residues. V lost 4 bases and J 8 bases, leaving 16 bases between the germline ends. CDR3 in amino acids: CASSPEGVRDEQFF. For the CDR3, the DNA is TGTGCCAGCAGCCCCGAGGGAGTAAGGGATGAGCAGTTCTTC.

The rearrangement joins TRBV20-1 to TRBJ2-7, with 8 bases aligning to TRBD2. Germline CDR1 is DFQATT and CDR2 is SNEGSKA (reference sequence). The CDR3 length is 14 residues. V gave up 3 bases and J gave up 3 bases; unmatched junction bases: 7. CDR3: CSASVAGLSYEQYF. The DNA for the CDR3 is TGCAGTGCTAGTGTAGCGGGATTAAGCTACGAGCAGTACTTC.

The chain couples TRBV5-5 to TRBJ2-3; D remains unclear. This CDR3 is 15 amino acids long. V was trimmed by 0 bases and J by 4 bases, leaving 12 bases between them. Germline CDR1 reads SGHKS; CDR2 reads YYEKEE (reference sequence). CDR3 amino acids: CASSLETGRPDTQYF. DNA for the CDR3: TGTGCCAGCAGCTTGGAGACCGGCAGGCCAGATACGCAGTATTTT.

This clone has a single count. This sequence joins TRBV6-2 or TRBV6-3 and TRBJ2-1, with 11 bases aligning to TRBD2. V trimming: 0 bases; J trimming: 9 bases; junction bases outside the gene matches: 7. Germline V CDR1 and CDR2: MNHEY, SVGEGT. CDR3 length: 16 residues. The CDR3 sequence: CASSYSSGRAFGEQFF. The CDR3 DNA reads TGTGCCAGCAGTTACTCTAGCGGGAGGGCCTTTGGTGAGCAGTTCTTC.

A word on this clone: Other DNA sequences in the same sample also yield this CDR3. This chain connects TRBV6-5 to TRBJ1-3; TRBD1 aligns across 10 bases. After removal of 6 bases from V and 1 base from J, the junction contained 3 bases not matched to a gene. CDR1 and CDR2 from the germline V gene are MNHEY and SVGAGI. The CDR3 has 15 amino acids. The CDR3 DNA sequence: TGTGCCAGCAGCCGGGACAGGGGTTCTGGAAACACCATATATTTT. This sequence encodes CASSRDRGSGNTIYF.